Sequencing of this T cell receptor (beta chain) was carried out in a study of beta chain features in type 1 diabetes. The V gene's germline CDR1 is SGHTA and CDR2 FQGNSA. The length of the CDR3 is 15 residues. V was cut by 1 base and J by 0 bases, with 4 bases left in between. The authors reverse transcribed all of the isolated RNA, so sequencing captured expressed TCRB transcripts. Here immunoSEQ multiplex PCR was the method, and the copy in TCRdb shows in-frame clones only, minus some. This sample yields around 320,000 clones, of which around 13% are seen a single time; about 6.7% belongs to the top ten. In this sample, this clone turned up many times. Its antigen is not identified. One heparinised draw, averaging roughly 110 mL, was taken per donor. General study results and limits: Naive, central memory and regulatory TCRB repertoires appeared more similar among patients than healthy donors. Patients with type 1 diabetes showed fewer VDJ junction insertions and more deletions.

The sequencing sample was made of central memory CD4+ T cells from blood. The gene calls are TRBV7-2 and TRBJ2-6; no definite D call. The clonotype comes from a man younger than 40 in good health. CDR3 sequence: CASSLVSSGANVLTF. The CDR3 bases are TGTGCCAGCAGCTTAGTGAGCTCTGGGGCCAACGTCCTGACTTTC.